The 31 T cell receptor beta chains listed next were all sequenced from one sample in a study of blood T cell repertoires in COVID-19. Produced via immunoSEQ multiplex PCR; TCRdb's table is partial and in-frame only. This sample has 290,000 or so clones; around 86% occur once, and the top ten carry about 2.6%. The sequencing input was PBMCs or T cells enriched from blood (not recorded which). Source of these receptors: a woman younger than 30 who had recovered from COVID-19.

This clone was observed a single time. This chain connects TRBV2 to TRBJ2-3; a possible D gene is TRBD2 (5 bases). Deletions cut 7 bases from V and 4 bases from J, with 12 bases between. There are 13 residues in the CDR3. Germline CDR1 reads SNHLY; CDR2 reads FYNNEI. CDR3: CASNFAGADTQYF. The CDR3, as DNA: TGTGCCAGCAATTTTGCGGGCGCAGATACGCAGTATTTT.

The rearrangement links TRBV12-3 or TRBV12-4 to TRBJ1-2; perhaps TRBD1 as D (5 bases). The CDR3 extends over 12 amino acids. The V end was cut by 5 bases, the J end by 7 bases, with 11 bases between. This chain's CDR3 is CASSGGVSGYTF. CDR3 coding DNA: TGTGCCAGCAGTGGGGGGGTGAGTGGCTACACCTTC.

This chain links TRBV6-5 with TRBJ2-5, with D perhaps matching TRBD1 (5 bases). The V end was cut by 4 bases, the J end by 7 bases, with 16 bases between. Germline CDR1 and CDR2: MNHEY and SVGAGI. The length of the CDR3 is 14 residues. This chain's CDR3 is CASSSSSGQGTQYF. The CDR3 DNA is TGTGCCAGCAGTTCCTCCTCCGGCCAGGGGACCCAGTACTTC.

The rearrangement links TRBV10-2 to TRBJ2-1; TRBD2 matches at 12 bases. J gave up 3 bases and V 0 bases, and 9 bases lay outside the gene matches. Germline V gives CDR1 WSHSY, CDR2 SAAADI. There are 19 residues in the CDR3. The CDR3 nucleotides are TGCGCCAGCAGTGAGTCGGGGGGGACTAGCGGGTCGCTCTACAATGAGCAGTTCTTC. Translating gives CASSESGGTSGSLYNEQFF.

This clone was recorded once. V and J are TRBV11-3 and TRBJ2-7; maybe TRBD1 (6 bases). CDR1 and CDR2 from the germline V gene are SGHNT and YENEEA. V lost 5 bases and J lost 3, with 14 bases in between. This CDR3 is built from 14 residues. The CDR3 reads CASSSSRGGYEQYF. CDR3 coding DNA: TGTGCCAGCAGCAGCAGCAGAGGGGGCTACGAGCAGTACTTC.

The DNA for the CDR3 is TGTGCCAGCAGCCGAAGCGAAGCGGGAGGGTACGAGCAGTACTTC. Translating gives CASSRSEAGGYEQYF. The chain couples TRBV3-1 (or the pseudogene TRBV3-2) to TRBJ2-7; TRBD2 matches at 10 bases. The CDR3 sequence is 15 residues long. CDR1 and CDR2 (germline): LGHDT, YNNKEL (reference sequence). The ends lost 4 bases at V and 4 bases at J; junction bases unmatched: 7.

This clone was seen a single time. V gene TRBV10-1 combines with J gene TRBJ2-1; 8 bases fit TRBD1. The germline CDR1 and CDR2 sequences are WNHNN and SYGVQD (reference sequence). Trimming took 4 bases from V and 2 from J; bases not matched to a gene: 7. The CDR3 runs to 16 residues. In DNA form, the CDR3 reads TGCGCCAGCAGTGGAATGGACAGGGCGGCCTACAATGAGCAGTTCTTC. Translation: CASSGMDRAAYNEQFF.

CDR3 nucleotides: TGTGCCAGCAGCCTGGGACTAGCGACAGATACGCAGTATTTT. Protein sequence: CASSLGLATDTQYF. The J gene is TRBJ2-3, the V gene TRBV11-2; 10 bases align to TRBD2. With V trimmed by 5 bases and J by 3 bases, 2 bases remained unmatched. Germline-derived CDR1 and CDR2 are SGHAT and FQNNGV. The CDR3 consists of 14 residues.

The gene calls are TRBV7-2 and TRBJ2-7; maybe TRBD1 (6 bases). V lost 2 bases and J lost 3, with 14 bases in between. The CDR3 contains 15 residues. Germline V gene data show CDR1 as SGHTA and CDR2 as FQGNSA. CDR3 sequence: CASSLPPRTDYEQYF. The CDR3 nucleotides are TGTGCCAGCAGCTTACCGCCCCGGACAGACTACGAGCAGTACTTC.

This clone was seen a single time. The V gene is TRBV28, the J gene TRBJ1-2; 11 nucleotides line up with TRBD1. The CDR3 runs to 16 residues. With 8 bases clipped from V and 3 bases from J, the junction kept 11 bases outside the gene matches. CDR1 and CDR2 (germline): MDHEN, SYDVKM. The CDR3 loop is CASCGQGAQFDYGYTF. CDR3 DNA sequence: TGTGCCAGCTGCGGACAGGGGGCTCAGTTTGACTATGGCTACACCTTC.

The CDR3 loop is CASSVGRGTDTQYF. CDR3 bases: TGTGCCAGCAGCGTGGGGAGGGGCACAGATACGCAGTATTTT. This chain uses TRBV11-3 with TRBJ2-3; 7 nucleotides align to TRBD2. The CDR3 is 14 residues long. Germline CDR1 reads SGHNT; CDR2 reads YENEEA. Trimming removed 5 bases from V and 1 base from J; junction bases left unmatched: 3.

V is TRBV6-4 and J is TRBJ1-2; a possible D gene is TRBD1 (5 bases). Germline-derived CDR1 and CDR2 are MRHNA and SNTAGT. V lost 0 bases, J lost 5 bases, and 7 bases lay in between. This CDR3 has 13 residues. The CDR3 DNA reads TGTGCCAGCAGTGACTCGGCAGGGTATGGCTACACCTTC. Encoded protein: CASSDSAGYGYTF.

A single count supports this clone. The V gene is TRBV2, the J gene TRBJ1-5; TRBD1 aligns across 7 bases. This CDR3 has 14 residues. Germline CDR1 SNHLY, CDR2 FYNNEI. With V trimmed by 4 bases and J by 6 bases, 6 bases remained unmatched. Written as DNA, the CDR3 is TGTGCCAGCAGTGGTAACAGGGGTCTTCAGCCCCAGCATTTT. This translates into CASSGNRGLQPQHF.

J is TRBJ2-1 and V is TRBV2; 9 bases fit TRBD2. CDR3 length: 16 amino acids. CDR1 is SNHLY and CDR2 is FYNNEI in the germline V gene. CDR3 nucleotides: TGTGCTATACGAAAGGGGCCTAGCGGGGCGAACAATGAGCAGTTCTTC. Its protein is CAIRKGPSGANNEQFF.

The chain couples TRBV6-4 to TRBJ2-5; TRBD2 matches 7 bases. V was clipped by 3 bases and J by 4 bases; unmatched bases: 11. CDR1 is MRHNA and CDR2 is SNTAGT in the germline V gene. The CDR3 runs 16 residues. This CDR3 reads CASSEWRGTGGETQYF. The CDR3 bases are TGTGCCAGCAGTGAGTGGCGGGGGACCGGGGGAGAGACCCAGTACTTC.

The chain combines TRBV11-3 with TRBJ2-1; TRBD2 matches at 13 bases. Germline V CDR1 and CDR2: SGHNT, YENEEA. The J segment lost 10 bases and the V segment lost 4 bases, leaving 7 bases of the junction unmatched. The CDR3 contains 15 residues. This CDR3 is CASSYGTSGMGEQFF. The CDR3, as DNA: TGTGCCAGCAGCTACGGGACTAGCGGGATGGGAGAGCAGTTCTTC. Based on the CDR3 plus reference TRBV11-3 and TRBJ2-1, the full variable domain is EAGVVQSPRYKIIEKKQPVAFWCNPISGHNTLYWYLQNLGQGPELLIRYENEEAVDDSQLPKDRFSAERLKGVDSTLKIQPAELGDSAVYLCASSYGTSGMGEQFFGPGTRLTVL.

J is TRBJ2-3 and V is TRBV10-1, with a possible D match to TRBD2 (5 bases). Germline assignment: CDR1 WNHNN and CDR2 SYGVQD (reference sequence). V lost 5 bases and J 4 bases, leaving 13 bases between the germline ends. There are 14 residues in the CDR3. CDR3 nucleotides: TGCGCCAGCAGTCTACTTCTAGCCTCAGATACGCAGTATTTT. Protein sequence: CASSLLLASDTQYF.

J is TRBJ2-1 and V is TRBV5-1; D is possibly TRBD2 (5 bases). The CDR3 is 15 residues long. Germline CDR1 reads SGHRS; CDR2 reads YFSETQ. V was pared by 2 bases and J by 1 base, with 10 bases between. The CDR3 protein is CASSFTDSSYNEQFF. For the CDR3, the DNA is TGCGCCAGCAGCTTTACGGACTCGTCCTACAATGAGCAGTTCTTC.

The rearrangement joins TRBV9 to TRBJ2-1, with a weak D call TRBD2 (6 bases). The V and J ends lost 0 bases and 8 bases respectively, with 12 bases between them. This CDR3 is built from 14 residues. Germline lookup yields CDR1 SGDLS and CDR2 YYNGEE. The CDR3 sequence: CASSVGGGIDEQFF. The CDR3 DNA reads TGTGCCAGCAGCGTAGGTGGGGGGATCGATGAGCAGTTCTTC.

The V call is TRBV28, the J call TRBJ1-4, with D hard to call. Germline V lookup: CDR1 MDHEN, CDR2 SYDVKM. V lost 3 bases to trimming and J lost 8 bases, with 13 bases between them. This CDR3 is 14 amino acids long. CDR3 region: CASSFNGALEKLFF. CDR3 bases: TGTGCCAGCAGTTTTAACGGAGCGTTAGAAAAACTGTTTTTT.

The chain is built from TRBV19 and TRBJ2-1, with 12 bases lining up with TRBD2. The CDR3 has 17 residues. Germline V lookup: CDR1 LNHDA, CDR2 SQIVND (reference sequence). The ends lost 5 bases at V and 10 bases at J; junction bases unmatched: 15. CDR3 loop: CASSLNGRTSGNREQFF. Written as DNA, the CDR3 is TGTGCCAGTAGTCTAAACGGAAGGACTAGCGGGAATAGGGAGCAGTTCTTC.

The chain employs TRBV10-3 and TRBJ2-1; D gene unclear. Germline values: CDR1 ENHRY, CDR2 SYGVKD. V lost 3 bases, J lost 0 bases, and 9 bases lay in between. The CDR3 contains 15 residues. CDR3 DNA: TGTGCCATCAGTGACGCCAAGAGCTCCTACAATGAGCAGTTCTTC. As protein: CAISDAKSSYNEQFF.

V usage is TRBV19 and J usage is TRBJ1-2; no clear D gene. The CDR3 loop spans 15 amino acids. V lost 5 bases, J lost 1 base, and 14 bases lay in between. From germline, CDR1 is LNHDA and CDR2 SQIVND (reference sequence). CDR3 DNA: TGTGCCAGTAGTCCAAACAGTAACCTTAACTATGGCTACACCTTC. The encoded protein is CASSPNSNLNYGYTF.

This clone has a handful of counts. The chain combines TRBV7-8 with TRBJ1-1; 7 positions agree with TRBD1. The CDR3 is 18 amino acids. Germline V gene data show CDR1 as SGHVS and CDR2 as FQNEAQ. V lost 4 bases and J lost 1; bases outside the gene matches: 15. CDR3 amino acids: CASSSLRGGQEWNTEAFF. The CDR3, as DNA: TGTGCCAGCAGCTCTCTCAGGGGTGGACAGGAATGGAACACTGAAGCTTTCTTT.

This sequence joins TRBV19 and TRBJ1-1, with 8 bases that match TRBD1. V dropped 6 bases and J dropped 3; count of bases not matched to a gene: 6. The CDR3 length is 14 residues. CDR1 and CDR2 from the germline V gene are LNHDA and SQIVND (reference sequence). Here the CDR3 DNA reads TGTGCCAGTAGGGACAGGGTGGGGGACACTGAAGCTTTCTTT. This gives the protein CASRDRVGDTEAFF.

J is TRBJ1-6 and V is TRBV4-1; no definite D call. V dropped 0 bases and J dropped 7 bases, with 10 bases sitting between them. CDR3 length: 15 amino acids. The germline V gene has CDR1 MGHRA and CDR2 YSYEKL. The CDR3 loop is CASSQESGNNSPLHF. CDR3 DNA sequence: TGCGCCAGCAGCCAAGAATCCGGGAACAATTCACCCCTCCACTTT.

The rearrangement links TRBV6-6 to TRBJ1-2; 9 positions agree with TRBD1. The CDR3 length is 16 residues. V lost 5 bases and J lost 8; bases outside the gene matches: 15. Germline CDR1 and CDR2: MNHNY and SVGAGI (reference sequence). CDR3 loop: CASSPSGTGTSGGYTF. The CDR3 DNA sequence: TGTGCCAGCAGTCCCTCCGGGACAGGGACGTCTGGGGGCTACACCTTC.

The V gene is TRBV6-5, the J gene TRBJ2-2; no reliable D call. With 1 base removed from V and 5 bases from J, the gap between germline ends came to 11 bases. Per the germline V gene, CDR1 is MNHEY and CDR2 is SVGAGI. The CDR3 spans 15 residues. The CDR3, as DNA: TGTGCCAGCAGTTACTTTCGGCCTAGGACCGGGGAGCTGTTTTTT. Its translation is CASSYFRPRTGELFF.

In DNA form, the CDR3 reads TGTGCCAGCAGCCTGAGGCCGGGGGGAAACACTGAAGCTTTCTTT. Its translation: CASSLRPGGNTEAFF. The chain links TRBV9 to TRBJ1-1, with a tentative D call TRBD1 (5 bases). The germline V gene encodes CDR1 SGDLS and CDR2 YYNGEE. Trimming stripped 4 bases from V and 2 bases from J, with 15 bases between. The CDR3 spans 15 residues.

DNA for the CDR3: TGTGCCAGCAGCTTGGGGTCGGCAGGGGTGTTGGGCACTGAAGCTTTCTTT. Translating gives CASSLGSAGVLGTEAFF. The genes are TRBV5-4 and TRBJ1-1, with a possible D match to TRBD1 (6 bases). The CDR3 has 17 amino acids. The germline CDR1 and CDR2 sequences are SGHNT and YYREEE (reference sequence). V was cut by 0 bases and J by 4 bases, with 19 bases left in between.

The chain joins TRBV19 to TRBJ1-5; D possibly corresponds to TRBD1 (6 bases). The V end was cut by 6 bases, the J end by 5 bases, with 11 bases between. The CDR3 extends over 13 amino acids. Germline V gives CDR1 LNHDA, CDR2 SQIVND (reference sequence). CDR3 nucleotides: TGTGCCAGTAGCCTAAACAGGGATCAGCCCCAGCATTTT. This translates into CASSLNRDQPQHF. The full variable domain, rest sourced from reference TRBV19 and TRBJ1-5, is DGGITQSPKYLFRKEGQNVTLSCEQNLNHDAMYWYRQDPGQGLRLIYYSQIVNDFQKGDIAEGYSVSREKKESFPLTVTSAQKNPTAFYLCASSLNRDQPQHFGDGTRLSIL.